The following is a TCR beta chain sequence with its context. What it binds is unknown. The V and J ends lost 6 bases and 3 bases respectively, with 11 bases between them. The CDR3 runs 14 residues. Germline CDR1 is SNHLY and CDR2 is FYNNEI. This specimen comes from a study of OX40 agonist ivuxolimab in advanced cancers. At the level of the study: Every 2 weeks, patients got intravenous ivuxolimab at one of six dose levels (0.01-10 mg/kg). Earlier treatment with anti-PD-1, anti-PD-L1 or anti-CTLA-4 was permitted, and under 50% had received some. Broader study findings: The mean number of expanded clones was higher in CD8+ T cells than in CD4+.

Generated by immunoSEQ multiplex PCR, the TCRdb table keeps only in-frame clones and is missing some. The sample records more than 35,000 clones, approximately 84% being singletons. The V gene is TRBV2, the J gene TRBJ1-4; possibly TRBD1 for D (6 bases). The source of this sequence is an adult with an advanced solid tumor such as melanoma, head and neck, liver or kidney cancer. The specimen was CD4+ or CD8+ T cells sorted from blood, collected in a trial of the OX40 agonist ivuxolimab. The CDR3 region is CASRRTDSNEKLFF. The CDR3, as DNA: TGTGCCAGCAGGAGGACAGATTCTAATGAAAAACTGTTTTTT.